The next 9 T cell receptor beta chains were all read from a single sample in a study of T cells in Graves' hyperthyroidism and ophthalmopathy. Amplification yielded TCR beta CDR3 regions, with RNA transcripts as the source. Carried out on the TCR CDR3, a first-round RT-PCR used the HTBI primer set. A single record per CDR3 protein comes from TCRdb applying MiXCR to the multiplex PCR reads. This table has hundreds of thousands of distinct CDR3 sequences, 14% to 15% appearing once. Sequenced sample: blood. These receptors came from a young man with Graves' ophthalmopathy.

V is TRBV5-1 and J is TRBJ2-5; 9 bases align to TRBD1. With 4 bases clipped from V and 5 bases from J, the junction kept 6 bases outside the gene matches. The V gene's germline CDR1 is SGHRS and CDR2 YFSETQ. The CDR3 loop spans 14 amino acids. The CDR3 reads CASSTGTGMETQYF. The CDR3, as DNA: TGCGCCAGCAGCACCGGGACAGGGATGGAGACCCAGTACTTC.

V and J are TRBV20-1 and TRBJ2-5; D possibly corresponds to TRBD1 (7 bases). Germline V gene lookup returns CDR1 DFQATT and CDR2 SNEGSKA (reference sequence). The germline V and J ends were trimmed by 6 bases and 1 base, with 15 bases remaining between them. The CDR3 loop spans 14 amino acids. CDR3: CSAPGGSIQETQYF. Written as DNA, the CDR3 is TGCAGTGCACCAGGGGGGAGCATCCAAGAGACCCAGTACTTC.

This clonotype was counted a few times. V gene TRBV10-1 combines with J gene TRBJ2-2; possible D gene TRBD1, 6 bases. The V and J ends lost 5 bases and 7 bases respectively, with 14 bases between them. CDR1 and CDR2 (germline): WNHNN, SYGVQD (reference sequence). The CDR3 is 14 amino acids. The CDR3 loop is CASSSQGQIGELFF. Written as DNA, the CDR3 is TGCGCCAGCAGTTCCCAGGGGCAGATCGGGGAGCTGTTTTTT.

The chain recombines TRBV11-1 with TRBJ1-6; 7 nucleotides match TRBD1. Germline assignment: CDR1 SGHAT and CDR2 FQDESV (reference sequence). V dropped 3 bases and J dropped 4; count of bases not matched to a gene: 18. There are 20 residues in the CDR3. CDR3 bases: TGTGCCAGCAGCTTGGCCTGGGGGACAGACCTTAGTACTTATAATTCACCCCTCCACTTT. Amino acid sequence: CASSLAWGTDLSTYNSPLHF.

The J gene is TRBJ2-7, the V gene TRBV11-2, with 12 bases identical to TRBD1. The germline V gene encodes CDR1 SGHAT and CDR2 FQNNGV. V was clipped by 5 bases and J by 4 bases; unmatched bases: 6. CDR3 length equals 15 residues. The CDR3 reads CASSKPGQGAYEQYF. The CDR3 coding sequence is TGTGCCAGCAGCAAGCCGGGACAGGGGGCTTACGAGCAGTACTTC.

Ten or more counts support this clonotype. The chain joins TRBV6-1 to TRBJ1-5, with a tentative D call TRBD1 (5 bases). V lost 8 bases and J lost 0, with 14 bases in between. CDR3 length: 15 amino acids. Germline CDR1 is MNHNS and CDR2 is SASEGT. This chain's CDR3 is CASVWDGYSNQPQHF. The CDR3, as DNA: TGTGCCAGCGTATGGGACGGATATAGCAATCAGCCCCAGCATTTT.

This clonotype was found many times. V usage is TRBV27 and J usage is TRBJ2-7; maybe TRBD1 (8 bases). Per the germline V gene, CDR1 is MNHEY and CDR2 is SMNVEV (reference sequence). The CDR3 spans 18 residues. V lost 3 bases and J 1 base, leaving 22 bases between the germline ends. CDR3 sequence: CASSFRGANRGSSYEQYF. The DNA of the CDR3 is TGTGCCAGCAGTTTTCGGGGGGCTAACAGGGGGTCTTCCTACGAGCAGTACTTC.

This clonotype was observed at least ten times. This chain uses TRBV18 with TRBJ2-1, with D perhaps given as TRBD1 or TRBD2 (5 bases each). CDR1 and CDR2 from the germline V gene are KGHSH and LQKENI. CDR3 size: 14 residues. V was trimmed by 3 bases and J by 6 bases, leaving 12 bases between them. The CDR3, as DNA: TGTGCCAGCTCACCCCCCGGGACCCGCAATGAGCAGTTCTTC. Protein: CASSPPGTRNEQFF.

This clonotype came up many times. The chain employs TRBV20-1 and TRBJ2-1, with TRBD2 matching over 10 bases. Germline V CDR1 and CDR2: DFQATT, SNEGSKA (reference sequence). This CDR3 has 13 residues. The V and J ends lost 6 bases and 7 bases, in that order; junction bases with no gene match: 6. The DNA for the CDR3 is TGCAGTGCAGCGGGAGGGCCTAGTAATGAGCAGTTCTTC. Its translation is CSAAGGPSNEQFF.